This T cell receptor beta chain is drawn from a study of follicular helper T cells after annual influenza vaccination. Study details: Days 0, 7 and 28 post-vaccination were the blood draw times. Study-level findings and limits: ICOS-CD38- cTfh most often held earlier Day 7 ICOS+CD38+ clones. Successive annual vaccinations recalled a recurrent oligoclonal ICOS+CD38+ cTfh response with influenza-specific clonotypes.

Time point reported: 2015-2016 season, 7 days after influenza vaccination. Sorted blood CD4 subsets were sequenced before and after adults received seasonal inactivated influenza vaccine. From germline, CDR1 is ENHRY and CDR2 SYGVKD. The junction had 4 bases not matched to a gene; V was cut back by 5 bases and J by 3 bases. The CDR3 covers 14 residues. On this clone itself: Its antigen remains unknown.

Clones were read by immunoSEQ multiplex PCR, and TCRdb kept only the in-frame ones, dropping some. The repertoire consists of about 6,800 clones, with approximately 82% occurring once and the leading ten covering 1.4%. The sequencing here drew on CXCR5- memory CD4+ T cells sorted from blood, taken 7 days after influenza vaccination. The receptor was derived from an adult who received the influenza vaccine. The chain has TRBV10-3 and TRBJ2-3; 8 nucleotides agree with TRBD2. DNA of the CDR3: TGTGCCATCAGTCGAGCGGGAGATACAGATACGCAGTATTTT. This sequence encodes CAISRAGDTDTQYF.